A selection of T cell receptor beta chains follows, all from one sample in a study of blood T cells in healthy people across ages. In TCRdb, the 5' RACE reads were re-called with MiXCR into one record per CDR3 protein. The table has about 1.7 million distinct CDR3 sequences, 28% seen once. Sequencing used blood. These receptors originate from a woman aged 25 to 39 in good health. CDR3s include the opening cysteine and the closing phenylalanine or tryptophan.

v_call	j_call	cdr3_aa
TRBV10-3	TRBJ2-7	CAISDPGGSSYEQYF
TRBV6-6	TRBJ1-1	CASSSGDRGLTEAFF
TRBV5-1	TRBJ2-5	CASSAPRQGQETQYF
TRBV7-2	.	CASSDPGTVSSEQYF
TRBV18	TRBJ1-2	CASSPADRGLGYTF
TRBV4-1	TRBJ2-6	CASSQGSGGSGANVLTF
TRBV20-1	TRBJ2-7	CSANRPASHSGYEQYF
TRBV15	TRBJ2-7	CATSRELAGANEQYF
TRBV7-2	TRBJ2-4	CASSRGLAGGENIQYF
TRBV5-1	TRBJ1-6	CASSLMDSSGDNSPLHF
TRBV6-5	TRBJ2-6	CTSRTSSGANVLTF
TRBV6-5	TRBJ1-2	CAIERGGYGYTF
TRBV11-2	TRBJ1-2	CASSLDSGFGTGFGSNNYGYTF
TRBV25-1	TRBJ2-3	CASSDREAYRTDTQYF
TRBV7-6	TRBJ2-2	CASSLDTSGAGELFF
TRBV12-3/TRBV12-4	TRBJ1-1	CASRRTDLNTEAFF
TRBV29-1	TRBJ2-3	CSVEDPNAGGTDTQYF
TRBV4-1	TRBJ2-3	CASSPRLAGGTYTDTQYF
TRBV12-3/TRBV12-4	TRBJ1-5	CASSRDSRYSNQPQHF
TRBV5-5	TRBJ2-3	CASSFRRQESTDTQYF
TRBV20-1	TRBJ2-5	CSARAQGGQTQYF
TRBV2	TRBJ2-5	CASRPGGVGETQYF
TRBV4-1	TRBJ2-7	CASSRFPGLDPTEQYF
TRBV5-1	TRBJ2-5	CASSWTSGTQETQYF
TRBV20-1	TRBJ2-4	CSAEDRAINIQYF
TRBV6-5	TRBJ2-6	CASRWADSGANVLTF
TRBV5-1	TRBJ2-1	CASSYLLQGVEFF
TRBV20-1	TRBJ1-4	CSASDRASATNEKLFF
TRBV2	TRBJ2-3	CASRWGTDTQYF
TRBV5-6	TRBJ2-5	CASSLTKVGTGETQYF
TRBV14	TRBJ1-2	CASSQEGPGSHYGYTF
TRBV5-1	TRBJ2-7	CASSLAPAMSTEQYF
TRBV4-3	TRBJ2-3	CASSLLEASASTDTQYF
TRBV6-7	TRBJ2-4	CASSSYGIPPLAKNIQYF
TRBV20-1	TRBJ2-4	CSAGAGNSYNEQYF
TRBV5-1	TRBJ2-2	CASSFAGVTGELFF
TRBV5-1	TRBJ2-1	CASSLVLAEGSNEQFF
TRBV5-1	TRBJ2-1	CASSLVAGMRSSYNEQFF
TRBV14	TRBJ2-6	CASSQQWGANVLTF
TRBV5-4	TRBJ2-5	CASSAAGTGVETQYF
TRBV7-3	TRBJ2-7	CASSLNPSGRGSDEQYF
TRBV6-1	TRBJ2-1	CASIRGRNEQFF
TRBV14	.	CASSSWTGVYEQYF
TRBV6-6	TRBJ2-1	CASDTSGGLGGEQFF
TRBV14	TRBJ2-7	CASSQDRVSYEQYF
TRBV20-1	TRBJ1-1	CSASEGQGAGTEAFF
TRBV12-3/TRBV12-4	TRBJ2-5	CASSFTGTETQYF
TRBV2	TRBJ1-1	CASSERGSAFF
TRBV2	TRBJ2-1	CASGGVAARSYNEQFF
TRBV28	TRBJ1-5	CASSFQEPPQHF
TRBV25-1	TRBJ1-5	CASSDSRTGALSNQPQHF
TRBV12-3/TRBV12-4	TRBJ2-3	CASSLDRVSTDAEYF
TRBV2	TRBJ2-7	CASTRDRGTYEQYF
TRBV20-1	TRBJ1-2	CSAHRGPGGYTF
TRBV18	TRBJ2-1	CASSGGDGGTREFF
TRBV29-1	TRBJ2-1	CSVAGLLSYNEQFF
TRBV20-1	TRBJ1-5	CSAQKLGGQQPQHF
TRBV30	TRBJ1-2	CAVLGETYGYTF
TRBV2	TRBJ1-5	CARGGGGGYSNQPQHF
TRBV5-1	TRBJ2-1	CAGSLGQNNEQFF